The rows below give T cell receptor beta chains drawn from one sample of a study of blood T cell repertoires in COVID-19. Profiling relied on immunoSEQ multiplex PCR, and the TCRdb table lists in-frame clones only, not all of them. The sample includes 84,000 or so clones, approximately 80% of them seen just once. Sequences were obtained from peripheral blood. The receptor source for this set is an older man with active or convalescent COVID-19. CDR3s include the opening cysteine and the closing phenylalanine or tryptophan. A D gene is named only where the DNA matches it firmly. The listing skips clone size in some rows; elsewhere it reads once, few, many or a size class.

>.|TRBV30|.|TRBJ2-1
TGTGCCTTACGCAAGGGGCGATTAGCGGAAGGCTCCTACAATGAGCAGTTCTTC
CALRKGRLAEGSYNEQFF
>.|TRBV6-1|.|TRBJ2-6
TGTGCCAGCAGTGTGACGGGGGGCGCCTCTGGGGCCAACGTCCTGACTTTC
CASSVTGGASGANVLTF
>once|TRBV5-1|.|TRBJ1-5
TGCGCCAGCAGCTTGATGGAGGGGAGCCAGCCCCAGCATTTT
CASSLMEGSQPQHF
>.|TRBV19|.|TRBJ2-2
TGTGCCAGTAGTCCGCGGAGCCTAAACACCGGGGAGCTGTTTTTT
CASSPRSLNTGELFF
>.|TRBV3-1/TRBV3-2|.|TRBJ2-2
TGTGCCAGCAGCCAAGGGGTCGCGGCGGGCGGGGAGCTGTTTTTT
CASSQGVAAGGELFF
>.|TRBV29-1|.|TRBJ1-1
TGCAGCGTTAAGGATGGAGACACTGAAGCTTTCTTT
CSVKDGDTEAFF
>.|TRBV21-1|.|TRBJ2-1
TGTGCCAGCAGCTCCCTAACCGGGACTAGCGGGGGGGCTTCCTACAATGAGCAGTTCTTC
CASSSLTGTSGGASYNEQFF
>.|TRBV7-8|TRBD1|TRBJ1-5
TGTGCCAGCAGCTCTGGGACAGGGGTAAACAATCAGCCCCAGCATTTT
CASSSGTGVNNQPQHF
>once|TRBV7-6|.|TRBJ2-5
TGTGCCAGCAGCCGCCGTGCTAGAGTAGAGACCCAGTACTTC
CASSRRARVETQYF
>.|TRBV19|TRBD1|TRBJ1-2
TGTGCCAGTAGTTCCCGGACAGGGGAAGCTGGCTACACCTTC
CASSSRTGEAGYTF
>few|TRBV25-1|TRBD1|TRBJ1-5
TGTGCCAGCAGGGGGGCGGGACAGGGCTATCAGCCCCAGCATTTT
CASRGAGQGYQPQHF
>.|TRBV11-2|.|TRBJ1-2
TGTGCCAGCAGCTTAGTTATAACAGGCCCGTACTATGGCTACACCTTC
CASSLVITGPYYGYTF
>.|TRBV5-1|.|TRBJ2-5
TGCGCCAGCAGCTTGGGCGGGGCACAAGAGACCCAGTACTTC
CASSLGGAQETQYF
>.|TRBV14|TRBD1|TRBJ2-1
TGTGCCAGCAGCCAAGAGACAGGGGTACGTCGGGAGCAGTTCTTC
CASSQETGVRREQFF
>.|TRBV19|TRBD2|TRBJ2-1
TGTGCCAGTAGTCAGACTAGCGGATCCTACAATGAGCAGTTCTTC
CASSQTSGSYNEQFF
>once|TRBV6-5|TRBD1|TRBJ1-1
TGTGCCAGCAGTCCCGACAGGGGGGACACTGAAGCTTTCTTT
CASSPDRGDTEAFF
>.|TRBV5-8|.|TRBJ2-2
TGTGCCAGCAGCTCACCGGGACTCCTAAGAGGGTCGAACACCGGGGAGCTGTTTTTT
CASSSPGLLRGSNTGELFF
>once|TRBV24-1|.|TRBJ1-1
TGTGCCACCAGTGTTGGGGGGTCGGACACTGAAGCTTTCTTT
CATSVGGSDTEAFF
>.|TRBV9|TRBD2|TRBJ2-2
TGTGCCAGCAGCGTCCTAGCGGGCTCCACCGGGGAGCTGTTTTTT
CASSVLAGSTGELFF
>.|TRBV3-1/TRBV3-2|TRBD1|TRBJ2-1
TGTGCCAGCAGCCAAGATGGGTCGACAGGGAACATCAATGAGCAGTTCTTC
CASSQDGSTGNINEQFF
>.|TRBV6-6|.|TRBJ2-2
TGTGCCACGCGGGACAGTGGAAGAAGGAACACCGGGGAGCTGTTTTTT
CATRDSGRRNTGELFF
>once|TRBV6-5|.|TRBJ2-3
TGTGCCAGCAGACCAGACAGGATAGTAACAGATACGCAGTATTTT
CASRPDRIVTDTQYF
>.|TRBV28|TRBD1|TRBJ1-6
TGTGCCAGCACCAGGACAGGGGGACGCTCACCCCTCCACTTT
CASTRTGGRSPLHF
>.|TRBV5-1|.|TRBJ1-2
TGCGCCAGCAGCGAGATGCGGGGGTCGTGGGGCTACACCTTC
CASSEMRGSWGYTF
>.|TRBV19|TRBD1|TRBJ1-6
TGTGCCAGTAGTATTCGACAGGGGTGGGGTTCACCCCTCCACTTT
CASSIRQGWGSPLHF
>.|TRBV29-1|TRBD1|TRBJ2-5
TGCAGCGAAGACAGGGTGGCAGAGACCCAGTACTTC
CSEDRVAETQYF
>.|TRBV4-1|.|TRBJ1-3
TGCGCCAGCAGCCAAGTAATGGGCAGCTCTGGAAACACCATATATTTT
CASSQVMGSSGNTIYF